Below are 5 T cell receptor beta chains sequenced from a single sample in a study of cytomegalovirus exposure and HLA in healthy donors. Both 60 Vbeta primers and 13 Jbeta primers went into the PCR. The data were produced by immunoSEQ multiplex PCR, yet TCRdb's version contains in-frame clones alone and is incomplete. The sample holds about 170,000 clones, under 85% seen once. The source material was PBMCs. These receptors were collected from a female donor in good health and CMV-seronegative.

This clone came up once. Written as DNA, the CDR3 is TGTGCTAGTGGTAACCTCGGCAGGTCCACAGGGATATACTTC. It yields the protein CASGNLGRSTGIYF. The chain has TRBV12-5 and TRBJ2-7, with D perhaps TRBD1 (6 bases). The CDR3 length is 14 residues. V lost 5 bases to trimming and J lost 13 bases, with 24 bases between them. Looked up from germline, CDR1 is LGHNT and CDR2 is FRNRAP.

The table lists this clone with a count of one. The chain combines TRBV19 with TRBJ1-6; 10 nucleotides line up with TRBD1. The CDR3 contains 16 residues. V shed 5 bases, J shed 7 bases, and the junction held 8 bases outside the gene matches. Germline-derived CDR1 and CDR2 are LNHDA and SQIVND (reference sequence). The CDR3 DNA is TGTGCCAGTAGTCCATTTCTGGGACAGGGGAATTCACCCCTCCACTTT. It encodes CASSPFLGQGNSPLHF.

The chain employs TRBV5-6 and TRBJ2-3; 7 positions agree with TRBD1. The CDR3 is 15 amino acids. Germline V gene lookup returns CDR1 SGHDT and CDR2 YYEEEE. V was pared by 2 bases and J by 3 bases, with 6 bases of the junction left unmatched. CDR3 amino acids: CASSLKGASTDTQYF. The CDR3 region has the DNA TGTGCCAGCAGCTTAAAGGGGGCGTCGACAGATACGCAGTATTTT.

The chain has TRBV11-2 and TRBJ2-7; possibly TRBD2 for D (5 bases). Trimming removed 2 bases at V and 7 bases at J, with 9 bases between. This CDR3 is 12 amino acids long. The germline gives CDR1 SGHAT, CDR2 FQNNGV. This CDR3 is CASSLFRDEQYF. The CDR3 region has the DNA TGTGCCAGCAGCTTATTCCGGGATGAGCAGTACTTC.

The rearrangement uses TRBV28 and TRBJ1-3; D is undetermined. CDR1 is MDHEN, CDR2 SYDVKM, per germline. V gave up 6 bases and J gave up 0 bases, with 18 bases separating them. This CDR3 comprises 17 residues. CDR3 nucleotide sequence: TGTGCCAGCAGAACCTGGAGGGCCGGCATCTCTGGAAACACCATATATTTT. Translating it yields CASRTWRAGISGNTIYF.